One and the same sample provided the 6 T cell receptor beta chains below, sequenced in a study of shared clonotypes between healthy human individuals. The repertoire was sequenced with immunoSEQ multiplex PCR; TCRdb's copy has only in-frame clones and lacks some. The top ten clones hold around 0.06% of a sample with under 600,000 clones, roughly 97% of them seen once. The specimen sequenced was naive CD4+ T cells sorted from blood. Subset reported: CD45RA+ positively selected. The receptors stem from a woman aged 25 to 39 in good health.

J is TRBJ2-1 and V is TRBV6-5; possibly TRBD2 for D (5 bases). The V end was cut by 2 bases, the J end by 6 bases, with 8 bases between. This CDR3 contains 13 residues. Germline V gives CDR1 MNHEY, CDR2 SVGAGI. The CDR3 nucleotides read TGTGCCAGCAGTTACACGGGGAGCAATGAGCAGTTCTTC. It yields the protein CASSYTGSNEQFF.

The chain uses TRBV21-1 and TRBJ1-2; the table assigns TRBD1, which was not confirmed against the DNA. TRBV21-1 is noted as a pseudogene. The CDR3 has 15 residues. The CDR3 region has the DNA TGTGCCAGCAGCAAAGAGGCCAGGGGGCTGGATGGCTACACCTTC. It translates to CASSKEARGLDGYTF.

The rearrangement joins TRBV7-8 to TRBJ2-7, with unresolved D. This CDR3 has 15 amino acids. Germline V gene data show CDR1 as SGHVS and CDR2 as FQNEAQ. The V gene lost 5 bases and the J gene lost 4 bases, with 18 bases spanning the gap. CDR3 protein: CASSLTGRLAYEQYF. In DNA form, the CDR3 reads TGTGCCAGCAGCCTGACGGGCCGGCTTGCGTACGAGCAGTACTTC.

V usage is TRBV29-1 and J usage is TRBJ2-1; D is ambiguous. V was cut by 3 bases and J by 8 bases, with 5 bases left in between. CDR1 is SQVTM and CDR2 is ANQGSEA in the germline V gene. The CDR3 length is 10 residues. CDR3: CSVDRYEQFF. CDR3 nucleotide sequence: TGCAGCGTTGATAGGTATGAGCAGTTCTTC.

V and J are TRBV5-5 and TRBJ2-6; D gene unclear. CDR1 is SGHKS and CDR2 is YYEKEE in the germline V gene (reference sequence). V was cut by 5 bases and J by 0 bases, with 3 bases left in between. The length of the CDR3 is 13 residues. This CDR3 is CASRHSGANVLTF. CDR3 bases: TGTGCCAGCAGACACTCTGGGGCCAACGTCCTGACTTTC.

V is TRBV15 and J is TRBJ1-4; D possibly corresponds to TRBD1 (5 bases). V shed 3 bases and J shed 8 bases, with 22 bases lying between them. Germline V gene lookup returns CDR1 LNHNV and CDR2 YYDKDF (reference sequence). CDR3 length: 17 residues. The CDR3 is CATSRGWAGTKTEKLFF. In DNA form, the CDR3 reads TGTGCCACCAGCAGGGGGTGGGCAGGGACGAAGACAGAAAAACTGTTTTTT.